This TCR beta chain was identified during a study of blood T cell repertoires in COVID-19. Study background: Sites in the United States, Italy and Spain provided acute and convalescent COVID-19 samples. The analysed material was cDNA or gDNA that came from T cells, B-cell-depleted T cells, or PBMCs.

This clone was seen only a few times. Methods used by the authors: Nucleated cell number was recorded as an estimate derived from reference gene primer amplification. Measured with immunoSEQ multiplex PCR; TCRdb has only the in-frame clones, and not every one. From that table come the V and J calls and clone size; the DNA was used to work out D and trimming. The sample yields 30,000 to 40,000 clones, roughly 70% seen once. This receptor was obtained from a man aged 70 or older with COVID-19, enrolled during active disease. The specimen sequenced was peripheral blood.

CDR3 nucleotides: TGCGCCAGCAGTGAGTCGGGTACCGGGACTAGTCGGTTGATTCAGTACTTC. Translation: CASSESGTGTSRLIQYF. The V and J genes are TRBV10-1 and TRBJ2-4, with 8 bases fitting TRBD2. CDR3 length: 17 residues. Germline V gene data show CDR1 as WNHNN and CDR2 as SYGVQD (reference sequence). V lost 0 bases to trimming and J lost 10 bases; unmatched junction nucleotides: 14.